This TCR beta chain was recorded in a study of shared clonotypes between healthy human individuals. V shed 2 bases and J shed 5 bases, with 4 bases lying between them. The CDR3 loop spans 12 amino acids. Germline V gene sequence: CDR1 MGHDK, CDR2 SYGVNS. In the case of this clone: Different DNA sequences within this sample yield the same CDR3.

Each replicate PCR on the sorted subsets used roughly 200 ng DNA (approximately 33,000 T cell genomes). Profiling relied on immunoSEQ multiplex PCR, and the TCRdb table lists in-frame clones only, not all of them. The repertoire holds about 700,000 clones, with roughly 94% as singletons. Naive CD8 cells lacked CD45RO, underwent positive selection for CCR7 and left out terminally differentiated effector memory CD45RA+ cells. Sequenced sample: naive CD8+ T cells sorted from blood. The clonotype was recovered from a man aged 30 to 45 in good health. This chain links TRBV25-1 with TRBJ2-1; D is unclear. As DNA, the CDR3 is TGTGCCAGCAGTGAACTGGACAATGAGCAGTTCTTC. Residues: CASSELDNEQFF.